A single sample gave rise to the 26 T cell receptor beta chains below, sequenced in a study of T cell changes during pregnancy in multiple sclerosis. Measured with immunoSEQ multiplex PCR; TCRdb has only the in-frame clones, and not every one. The table shows tens of thousands of clones, with approximately 92% occurring only once. The sequenced sample was peripheral blood. Source of these receptors: a female donor with multiple sclerosis, enrolled in a pregnancy study.

Written as DNA, the CDR3 is TGTGCCAGCAGCGAGGGGGGGGGCCCCAGTCAGCCCCAGCATTTT. Protein product: CASSEGGGPSQPQHF. The V gene is TRBV2, the J gene TRBJ1-5; possibly TRBD1 for D (6 bases). The germline V gene encodes CDR1 SNHLY and CDR2 FYNNEI. V lost 6 bases and J 6 bases, leaving 18 bases between the germline ends. This CDR3 comprises 15 residues.

The rearrangement uses TRBV12-5 and TRBJ2-3; 14 positions match TRBD2. V shed 5 bases and J 3 bases; nucleotides not matched to a gene: 4. The germline V gene encodes CDR1 LGHNT and CDR2 FRNRAP. The CDR3 runs to 16 residues. The CDR3 DNA follows: TGTGCTAGTGGTATGGGGACTAGCGGGAGTACAGATACGCAGTATTTT. This gives the protein CASGMGTSGSTDTQYF.

This chain uses TRBV7-2 with TRBJ2-1, with D possibly being TRBD1 (5 bases). V lost 5 bases, J lost 5 bases, and 16 bases lay in between. The CDR3 loop spans 15 amino acids. Germline assignment: CDR1 SGHTA and CDR2 FQGNSA. The CDR3 sequence: CASSAEIKGNNEQFF. The DNA for the CDR3 is TGTGCCAGCAGCGCCGAGATCAAGGGGAACAATGAGCAGTTCTTC. Supplemented by reference TRBV7-2 and TRBJ2-1, the full variable domain reads GAGVSQSPSNKVTEKGKDVELRCDPISGHTALYWYRQSLGQGLEFLIYFQGNSAPDKSGLPSDRFSAERTGGSVSTLTIQRTQQEDSAVYLCASSAEIKGNNEQFFGPGTRLTVL.

The J gene is TRBJ1-1, the V gene TRBV19; 10 bases match TRBD1. Germline CDR1 reads LNHDA; CDR2 reads SQIVND (reference sequence). The CDR3 has 17 amino acids. J lost 1 base, V lost 7 bases, and 12 bases had no gene match. This chain's CDR3 is CASTLGTGATTNTEAFF. CDR3 DNA: TGTGCCAGTACCCTCGGGACAGGGGCCACAACGAACACTGAAGCTTTCTTT.

The CDR3 DNA is TGTGCCAGCAGGGGTTTCAGGAACGAGCAGTACTTC. As protein: CASRGFRNEQYF. The chain carries TRBV2 and TRBJ2-7, with unresolved D. The CDR3 is made up of 12 amino acids. Trimming left V 6 bases short and J 5 bases short, with 11 bases between. Germline V gives CDR1 SNHLY, CDR2 FYNNEI.

The CDR3: CASSLGLGYEQYF. The CDR3 DNA sequence: TGTGCCAGCAGCTTAGGATTAGGGTACGAGCAGTACTTC. This chain uses TRBV7-6 with TRBJ2-7; no definite D call. V lost 1 base and J lost 4, with 8 bases in between. Germline-derived CDR1 and CDR2 are SGHVS and FNYEAQ. This CDR3 region has 13 residues.

The V gene is TRBV28, the J gene TRBJ2-4; tentatively, D is TRBD2 (5 bases). The CDR3 is 16 amino acids. Germline V gene data show CDR1 as MDHEN and CDR2 as SYDVKM. The V gene lost 5 bases and the J gene lost 0 bases, with 14 bases spanning the gap. CDR3 residues: CASSQSGGLAKNIQYF. As DNA, the CDR3 is TGTGCCAGCAGTCAGAGCGGAGGTCTAGCCAAAAACATTCAGTACTTC.

This sequence joins TRBV11-2 and TRBJ2-3; D ambiguous. V dropped 0 bases and J dropped 2 bases, with 9 bases sitting between them. Germline V gene lookup returns CDR1 SGHAT and CDR2 FQNNGV. CDR3 length: 15 amino acids. CDR3 loop: CASSLEARSTDTQYF. Here the CDR3 DNA reads TGTGCCAGCAGCTTAGAAGCTCGGTCCACAGATACGCAGTATTTT.

The V call is TRBV11-1, the J call TRBJ2-1; no clear D. The CDR3 extends over 12 amino acids. Trimming cost V 1 base and J 9 bases, with 7 bases left between them. Germline lookup yields CDR1 SGHAT and CDR2 FQDESV (reference sequence). CDR3 sequence (DNA): TGTGCCAGCAGCTTAGGAACCCGTGAGCAGTTCTTC. It is translated as CASSLGTREQFF.

A remark on this clone: Other DNA sequences in the sample encode the same CDR3. The chain recombines TRBV29-1 with TRBJ2-7; D may be TRBD2 (5 bases). Trimming removed 6 bases at V and 4 bases at J, with 7 bases between. CDR1 is SQVTM, CDR2 ANQGSEA, per germline. The CDR3 contains 10 residues. The CDR3 is CSVGGYEQYF. CDR3 coding DNA: TGCAGCGTCGGAGGATACGAGCAGTACTTC.

This chain joins TRBV9 and TRBJ2-1; 14 positions match TRBD2. The length of the CDR3 is 17 residues. Germline lookup yields CDR1 SGDLS and CDR2 YYNGEE. Trimming cost V 3 bases and J 4 bases; bases outside gene matches: 6. The CDR3 coding sequence is TGTGCCAGCAGCGCCGGACTAGCGGGAGGCGCATACAATGAGCAGTTCTTC. This sequence encodes CASSAGLAGGAYNEQFF.

The chain combines TRBV5-1 with TRBJ2-1, with 7 nucleotides matching TRBD2. This CDR3 has 13 amino acids. The germline V gene has CDR1 SGHRS and CDR2 YFSETQ. V lost 4 bases, J lost 9 bases, and 7 bases stayed unmatched. The CDR3 sequence is CASSGGSTFEQFF. DNA for the CDR3: TGCGCCAGCAGCGGCGGGAGCACCTTTGAGCAGTTCTTC.

The chain employs TRBV5-5 and TRBJ2-5; TRBD1 might be the D (6 bases). The CDR3 runs to 13 residues. Deletions cut 2 bases from V and 5 bases from J, with 10 bases between. CDR1 is SGHKS, CDR2 YYEKEE, per germline (reference sequence). CDR3 loop: CASSLQGLETQYF. The DNA of the CDR3 is TGTGCCAGCAGCTTACAGGGTCTGGAGACCCAGTACTTC.

The rearrangement links TRBV5-4 to TRBJ2-6, with D unclear. The CDR3 length is 16 residues. Germline CDR1 is SGHNT and CDR2 is YYREEE (reference sequence). Deletions cut 0 bases from V and 5 bases from J, with 12 bases between. The CDR3 DNA follows: TGTGCCAGCAGCTTGGGGAAAGCGATGAGGGCCAACGTCCTGACTTTC. Translation: CASSLGKAMRANVLTF.

This clone was counted a single time. The chain links TRBV6-5 to TRBJ1-2; TRBD1 might be the D (6 bases). Germline V gives CDR1 MNHEY, CDR2 SVGAGI. CDR3 length: 15 amino acids. The V end lost 2 bases, the J end lost 4 bases, and 14 bases lay between the germline ends. CDR3: CASSYVRDTFYGYTF. The CDR3 DNA is TGTGCCAGCAGTTACGTCCGGGACACCTTCTATGGCTACACCTTC.

V and J are TRBV19 and TRBJ1-2, with 7 bases fitting TRBD1. V lost 4 bases, J lost 2 bases, and 7 bases stayed unmatched. Germline V CDR1 and CDR2: LNHDA, SQIVND (reference sequence). The CDR3 is 15 residues long. The CDR3 nucleotides read TGTGCCAGTAGTAAACAGGGGAAATACAACTATGGCTACACCTTC. Translation gives CASSKQGKYNYGYTF.

The chain has TRBV18 and TRBJ2-1, with 7 bases aligning to TRBD2. This CDR3 is 15 amino acids long. Germline V gene data show CDR1 as KGHSH and CDR2 as LQKENI. The V gene end was trimmed by 3 bases and the J gene end by 3 bases; junction bases not matched to a gene: 5. The CDR3 sequence is CASSPWREFYNEQFF. The DNA for the CDR3 is TGTGCCAGCTCACCCTGGCGGGAGTTCTACAATGAGCAGTTCTTC.

The chain couples TRBV7-9 to TRBJ2-3, with D perhaps TRBD2 (6 bases). Germline V gives CDR1 SEHNR, CDR2 FQNEAQ (reference sequence). Trimming removed 3 bases from V and 5 bases from J, with 21 bases in between. The CDR3 is 17 amino acids. The DNA of the CDR3 is TGTGCCAGCAGCTTTCCCAGGGAGGAGTCGGAAGAAGATACGCAGTATTTT. It codes for CASSFPREESEEDTQYF.

The chain combines TRBV5-4 with TRBJ2-2; 7 bases are shared with TRBD2. Germline CDR1 is SGHNT and CDR2 is YYREEE (reference sequence). The CDR3 extends over 15 amino acids. J gave up 6 bases and V 3 bases, and 8 bases lay outside the gene matches. The CDR3 DNA is TGTGCCAGCAGCTCGGTGACTAGCATCCCCGGGGAGCTGTTTTTT. Translation: CASSSVTSIPGELFF.

In DNA, the CDR3 is TGTGCCAGCAGTGAAGGAGGGTTCAATCAGCCCCAGCATTTT. Amino acid sequence: CASSEGGFNQPQHF. The V call is TRBV2, the J call TRBJ1-5; D gene unclear. The germline V gene has CDR1 SNHLY and CDR2 FYNNEI. The CDR3 is 14 residues long. Trimming cost V 1 base and J 3 bases, with 7 bases left between them. Full variable domain (missing parts from reference TRBV2 and TRBJ1-5): EPEVTQTPSHQVTQMGQEVILRCVPISNHLYFYWYRQILGQKVEFLVSFYNNEISEKSEIFDDQFSVERPDGSNFTLKIRSTKLEDSAMYFCASSEGGFNQPQHFGDGTRLSIL.

This chain joins TRBV7-3 and TRBJ2-1; TRBD1 matches 11 bases. CDR3 length: 15 amino acids. The V and J ends lost 4 bases and 2 bases, in that order; junction bases with no gene match: 1. CDR1 SGHTA and CDR2 FQGTGA come from the germline V gene. In nucleotides, the CDR3 is TGTGCCAGCAGCTGGACAGGGGGCGCCTACAATGAGCAGTTCTTC. It encodes CASSWTGGAYNEQFF.

The chain recombines TRBV27 with TRBJ2-5; D might be TRBD1 (7 bases). The CDR3 runs to 17 residues. Deletions cut 5 bases from V and 3 bases from J, with 22 bases between. CDR1 MNHEY and CDR2 SMNVEV come from the germline V gene (reference sequence). The CDR3: CASSQGRGGGIKETQYF. CDR3 DNA sequence: TGTGCCAGCAGTCAAGGGCGAGGGGGCGGGATAAAAGAGACCCAGTACTTC.

The chain employs TRBV28 and TRBJ1-5, with 7 bases identical to TRBD1. The ends lost 6 bases at V and 5 bases at J; junction bases unmatched: 16. The CDR3 length is 17 residues. The germline V gene encodes CDR1 MDHEN and CDR2 SYDVKM. CDR3 DNA: TGTGCCAGCAGGCCTGGAGATCTGGGCACAGGGGATCAGCCCCAGCATTTT. Its translation is CASRPGDLGTGDQPQHF.

The gene calls are TRBV6-1 and TRBJ2-1; 13 nucleotides agree with TRBD2. There are 14 residues in the CDR3. The germline V gene encodes CDR1 MNHNS and CDR2 SASEGT. The junction had 3 bases not matched to a gene; V was cut back by 7 bases and J by 6 bases. The CDR3 DNA reads as TGTGCCAGCACTGGACTAGCGGGGGTCAATGAGCAGTTCTTC. It translates to CASTGLAGVNEQFF.

This sequence joins TRBV27 and TRBJ2-7, with 15 positions matching TRBD2. Germline V gives CDR1 MNHEY, CDR2 SMNVEV (reference sequence). V lost 3 bases, J lost 5 bases, and 5 bases stayed unmatched. The CDR3 has 16 residues. CDR3 bases: TGTGCCAGCAGTTTCCGGGGGACTAGCGGGAGGAACGAGCAGTACTTC. Translating gives CASSFRGTSGRNEQYF.

This chain joins TRBV2 and TRBJ2-1; TRBD2 matches 10 bases. CDR1 and CDR2 from the germline V gene are SNHLY and FYNNEI. CDR3 length: 16 residues. V shed 5 bases, J shed 6 bases, and the junction held 10 bases outside the gene matches. The CDR3 DNA reads TGTGCCAGCAGTCCGCCTAGCGGGAGATTAGGCAATGAGCAGTTCTTC. Protein: CASSPPSGRLGNEQFF. Based on the CDR3 plus reference TRBV2 and TRBJ2-1, the full variable domain is EPEVTQTPSHQVTQMGQEVILRCVPISNHLYFYWYRQILGQKVEFLVSFYNNEISEKSEIFDDQFSVERPDGSNFTLKIRSTKLEDSAMYFCASSPPSGRLGNEQFFGPGTRLTVL.